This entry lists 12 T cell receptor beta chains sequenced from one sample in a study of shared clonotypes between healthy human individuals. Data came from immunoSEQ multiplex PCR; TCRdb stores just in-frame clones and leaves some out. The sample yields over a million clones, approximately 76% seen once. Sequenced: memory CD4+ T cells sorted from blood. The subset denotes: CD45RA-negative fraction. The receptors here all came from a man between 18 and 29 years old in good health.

The CDR3 coding sequence is TGTGCCAGCAGCAATATTGACAGGGTGAAGGACACTGAAGCTTTCTTT. It is translated as CASSNIDRVKDTEAFF. The rearrangement joins TRBV5-4 to TRBJ1-1, with 7 bases that match TRBD1. The V segment lost 4 bases and the J segment 3 bases; nucleotides outside the gene matches: 12. The CDR3 consists of 16 residues. Germline CDR1 is SGHNT and CDR2 is YYREEE (reference sequence). The full variable domain, rest sourced from reference TRBV5-4 and TRBJ1-1, is ETGVTQSPTHLIKTRGQQVTLRCSSQSGHNTVSWYQQALGQGPQFIFQYYREEENGRGNFPPRFSGLQFPNYSSELNVNALELDDSALYLCASSNIDRVKDTEAFFGQGTRLTVV.

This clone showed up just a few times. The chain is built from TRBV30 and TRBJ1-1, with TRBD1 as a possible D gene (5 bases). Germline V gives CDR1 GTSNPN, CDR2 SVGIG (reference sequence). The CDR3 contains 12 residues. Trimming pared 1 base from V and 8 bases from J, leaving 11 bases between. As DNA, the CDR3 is TGTGCCTGGAGTGACCGGGACGTCGAAGCTTTCTTT. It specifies CAWSDRDVEAFF.

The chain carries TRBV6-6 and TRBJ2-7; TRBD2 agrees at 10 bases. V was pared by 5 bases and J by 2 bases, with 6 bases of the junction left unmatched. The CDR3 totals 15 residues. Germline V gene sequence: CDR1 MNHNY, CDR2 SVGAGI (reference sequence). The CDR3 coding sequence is TGTGCCAGCAGTGCCTTAGCGGGAGGACCCTACGAGCAGTACTTC. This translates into CASSALAGGPYEQYF.

CDR3 loop: CASSRTFGAGGAGANVLTF. DNA for the CDR3: TGTGCCAGCAGCCGCACCTTCGGGGCGGGAGGGGCTGGGGCCAACGTCCTGACTTTC. The chain joins TRBV9 to TRBJ2-6; 9 bases map to TRBD2. Germline CDR1 reads SGDLS; CDR2 reads YYNGEE. The CDR3 sequence is 19 residues long. V lost 4 bases and J lost 2; bases outside the gene matches: 13.

The CDR3 nucleotides read TGTGCCAGCAGTTCAACAATAGCGGGGGGGCTCCGCGAGCAGTACTTC. Its protein is CASSSTIAGGLREQYF. The chain is built from TRBV27 and TRBJ2-7; TRBD2 matches at 11 bases. Germline-derived CDR1 and CDR2 are MNHEY and SMNVEV (reference sequence). Unmatched junction bases numbered 11, after V lost 4 bases and J lost 6 bases. The CDR3 length is 16 residues.

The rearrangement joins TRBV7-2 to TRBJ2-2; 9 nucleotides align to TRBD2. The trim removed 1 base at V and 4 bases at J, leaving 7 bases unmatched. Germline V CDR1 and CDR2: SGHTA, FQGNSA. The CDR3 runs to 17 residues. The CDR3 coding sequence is TGTGCCAGCAGCTTAGGGATAGCGGGAGCGAGCACCGGGGAGCTGTTTTTT. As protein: CASSLGIAGASTGELFF.

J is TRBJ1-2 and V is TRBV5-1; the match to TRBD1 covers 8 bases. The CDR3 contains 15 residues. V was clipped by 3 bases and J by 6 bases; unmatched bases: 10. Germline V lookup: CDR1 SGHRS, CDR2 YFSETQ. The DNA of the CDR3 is TGCGCCAGCAGCTCTGACAGGGGAACGGCTCATGGCTACACCTTC. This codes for CASSSDRGTAHGYTF.

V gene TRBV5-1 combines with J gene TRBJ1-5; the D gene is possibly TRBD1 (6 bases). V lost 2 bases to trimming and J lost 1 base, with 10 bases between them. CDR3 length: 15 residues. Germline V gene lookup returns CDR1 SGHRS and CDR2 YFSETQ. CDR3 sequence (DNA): TGCGCCAGCAGCTTAGGGGGAGGAAGCAATCAGCCCCAGCATTTT. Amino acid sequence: CASSLGGGSNQPQHF.

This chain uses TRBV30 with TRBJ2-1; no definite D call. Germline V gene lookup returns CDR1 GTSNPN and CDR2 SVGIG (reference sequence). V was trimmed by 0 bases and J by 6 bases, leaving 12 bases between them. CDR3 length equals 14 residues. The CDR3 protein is CAWSVNSGRNEQFF. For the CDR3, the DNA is TGTGCCTGGAGTGTGAACAGTGGGCGCAATGAGCAGTTCTTC.

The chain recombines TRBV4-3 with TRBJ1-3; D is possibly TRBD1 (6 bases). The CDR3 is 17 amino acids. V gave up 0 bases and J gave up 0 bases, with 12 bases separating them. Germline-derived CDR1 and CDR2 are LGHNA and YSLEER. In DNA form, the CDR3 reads TGCGCCAGCAGCCAAGAAAAACAGGGCTACTCTGGAAACACCATATATTTT. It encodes CASSQEKQGYSGNTIYF.

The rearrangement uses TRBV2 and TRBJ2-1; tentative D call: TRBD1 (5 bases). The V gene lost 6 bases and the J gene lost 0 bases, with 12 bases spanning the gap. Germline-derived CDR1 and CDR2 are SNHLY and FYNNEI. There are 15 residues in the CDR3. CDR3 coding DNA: TGTGCCAGCAGCCACAGGCCTAGCTCCTACAATGAGCAGTTCTTC. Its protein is CASSHRPSSYNEQFF.

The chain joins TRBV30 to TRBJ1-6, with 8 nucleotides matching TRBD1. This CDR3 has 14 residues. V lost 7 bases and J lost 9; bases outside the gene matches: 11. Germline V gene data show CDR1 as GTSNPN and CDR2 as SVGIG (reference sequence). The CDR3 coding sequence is TGTGCCTCTGAGTCAGGGGGCAACGGTTCACCCCTCCACTTT. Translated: CASESGGNGSPLHF.